This T cell receptor beta chain was sequenced during a study of T-cell reconstitution after alpha-beta-depleted transplantation in children. This clonotype was recorded at least ten times. Antigen specificity is unknown. Study findings and constraints: By one year post-transplant, T-cell counts and diversity largely arose from T cells that were newly produced. After transplant, at about two months, alpha-beta T cells were reportedly derived from several hundred expanded graft clones.

TCRbeta library construction was performed incorporating unique molecular identifiers. TCRdb analysed the PCR reads with MiXCR anew, one entry per CDR3 protein. The data contain just under 350,000 distinct CDR3 sequences, roughly 15% of them singletons. Germline V gene sequence: CDR1 MDHEN, CDR2 SYDVKM. V was shortened by 3 bases and J by 6 bases, with 13 bases between the two germline ends. This CDR3 is built from 14 residues. The starting material was PBMCs, mostly from graft donor cells, obtained 360 days after TCRalphabeta/CD19-depleted stem cell transplant. The rearrangement uses TRBV28 and TRBJ2-3; D is undetermined. This TCR derives from a male patient aged 2 to 9 who had a stem cell transplant for acute lymphoblastic leukemia, so the T cells may come from the graft donor. CDR3: CASSFSTPRDTQYF. The CDR3 DNA reads TGTGCCAGCAGTTTTAGCACTCCCCGGGATACGCAGTATTTT.